One and the same sample provided the 11 T cell receptor beta chains below, sequenced in a study of blood T cells in healthy people across ages. Alongside a J-beta primer mix, a sample-barcoded 5' primer served in a second PCR lasting about 7 to 12 cycles. TCRdb re-analysed the 5' RACE reads in MiXCR, keeping a single row per CDR3 protein. The repertoire holds hundreds of thousands of distinct CDR3 sequences, with less than 30% as singletons. Sequencing was carried out using blood. The receptors come from a woman aged 70-85 years in good health.

This clonotype has only a few counts. The chain is built from TRBV19 and TRBJ2-7, with 7 positions matching TRBD1. The CDR3 sequence is 15 residues long. V shed 3 bases and J 3 bases; nucleotides not matched to a gene: 8. The germline gives CDR1 LNHDA, CDR2 SQIVND (reference sequence). In DNA, the CDR3 is TGTGCCAGTAGTATCCGCGTGGACAGGAACTACGAGCAGTACTTC. It is translated as CASSIRVDRNYEQYF.

This clonotype occurred a few times. One end of the junction varies from germline; a read error may be responsible. The chain is built from TRBV18 and TRBJ1-5, with 12 bases aligning to TRBD1. Germline V CDR1 and CDR2: KGHSH, LQKENI. The CDR3 is 15 residues long. The CDR3 protein is CASSPGTGGNQPRHF. Here the CDR3 DNA reads TGTGCCAGCTCACCCGGGACAGGGGGCAATCAGCCCCGGCATTTT.

This clonotype was detected ten times or more. This CDR3 is CASRITYEQYF. The CDR3 coding sequence is TGTGCCAGCAGGATTACCTACGAGCAGTACTTC. This chain connects TRBV6-6 to TRBJ2-7; D not certain. Trimming removed 6 bases from V and 2 bases from J, with 5 bases in between. CDR1 MNHNY and CDR2 SVGAGI come from the germline V gene (reference sequence). CDR3 size: 11 residues.

Notes on this clonotype: This sequence may be a read error, since a much larger clone differs from it by one base. This chain uses TRBV15 with TRBJ2-5; D not resolved. The CDR3 is made up of 13 amino acids. In germline, CDR1 is LNHNV, CDR2 YYDKDF (reference sequence). V was clipped by 1 base and J by 2 bases, with 5 bases between them. CDR3 in DNA: TGTGCCACCAGCAGAGGTCAGCAAGAGACCCAGTACTTC. Translated: CATSRGQQETQYF.

A few counts support this clonotype. V gene TRBV7-9 combines with J gene TRBJ2-1; TRBD1 matches 10 bases. The V segment lost 5 bases and the J segment 5 bases; nucleotides outside the gene matches: 6. Germline V gives CDR1 SEHNR, CDR2 FQNEAQ (reference sequence). This CDR3 spans 15 amino acids. The CDR3 DNA sequence: TGTGCCAGCAGCCCCCCCGGGACAGGGGACAATGAGCAGTTCTTC. Translated: CASSPPGTGDNEQFF.

This clonotype was seen a handful of times. The chain recombines TRBV6-5 with TRBJ1-1, with a possible D match to TRBD1 (5 bases). The CDR3 totals 12 residues. Germline-derived CDR1 and CDR2 are MNHEY and SVGAGI. V was pared by 0 bases and J by 7 bases, with 6 bases between. Written as DNA, the CDR3 is TGTGCCAGCAGTTACTCGAGGGGTGAAGCTTTCTTT. Its translation: CASSYSRGEAFF.

This clonotype has just a few counts. V usage is TRBV7-9 and J usage is TRBJ1-2; tentatively, D is TRBD1 (5 bases). Trimming stripped 8 bases from V and 7 bases from J, with 20 bases between. The germline V gene encodes CDR1 SEHNR and CDR2 FQNEAQ (reference sequence). This CDR3 spans 14 amino acids. The CDR3 sequence: CASGQETAGVGYTF. The DNA for the CDR3 is TGTGCCAGCGGTCAGGAGACAGCAGGTGTTGGCTACACCTTC.

This clonotype was observed a handful of times. CDR3 DNA sequence: TGTGCCAGCAGTTACCTACTCAGCGGGCCCCCCTACAATGAGCAGTTCTTC. This codes for CASSYLLSGPPYNEQFF. The genes are TRBV6-2 or TRBV6-3 and TRBJ2-1, with D maybe TRBD2 (6 bases). Trimming stripped 2 bases from V and 2 bases from J, with 16 bases between. The germline V gene encodes CDR1 MNHEY and CDR2 SVGEGT. The CDR3 contains 17 residues.

The table lists this clonotype with a few counts. The rearrangement joins TRBV28 to TRBJ2-3, with D uncertain. Germline CDR1 reads MDHEN; CDR2 reads SYDVKM. The CDR3 has 14 residues. The V and J ends lost 5 bases and 0 bases respectively, with 9 bases between them. Written as DNA, the CDR3 is TGTGCCAGCAGTATGACGGCCAGCACAGATACGCAGTATTTT. This encodes CASSMTASTDTQYF. Full variable domain (remainder filled in from reference TRBV28 and TRBJ2-3): DVKVTQSSRYLVKRTGEKVFLECVQDMDHENMFWYRQDPGLGLRLIYFSYDVKMKEKGDIPEGYSVSREKKERFSLILESASTNQTSMYLCASSMTASTDTQYFGPGTRLTVL.

V gene TRBV7-3 combines with J gene TRBJ2-3; the match to TRBD2 covers 14 bases. The germline V gene encodes CDR1 SGHTA and CDR2 FQGTGA. The CDR3 extends over 16 amino acids. V gave up 3 bases and J gave up 5 bases; unmatched junction bases: 4. DNA for the CDR3: TGTGCCAGCAGCTTGGGACTAGCGGGAGAAGTAGATACGCAGTATTTT. Amino acid sequence: CASSLGLAGEVDTQYF.

On this clonotype itself: The junction does not match germline at one end; this may be a read error. The rearrangement links TRBV7-2 to TRBJ2-5; the D gene is possibly TRBD2 (5 bases). The length of the CDR3 is 14 residues. Germline V gene lookup returns CDR1 SGHTA and CDR2 FQGNSA. As DNA, the CDR3 is TGTGCCAGTCGGGGAGATAGTGCCTACAATGAGCAGTCCTTC. This gives the protein CASRGDSAYNEQSF.